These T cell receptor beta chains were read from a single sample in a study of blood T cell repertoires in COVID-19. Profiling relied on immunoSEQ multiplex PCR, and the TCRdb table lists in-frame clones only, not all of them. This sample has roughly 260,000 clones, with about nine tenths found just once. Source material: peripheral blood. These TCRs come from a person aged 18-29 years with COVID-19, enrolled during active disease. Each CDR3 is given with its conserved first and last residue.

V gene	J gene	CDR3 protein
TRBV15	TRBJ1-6	CATSRDQTDFGSYNSPLHF
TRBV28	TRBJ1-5	CASAKGTGRQPQHF
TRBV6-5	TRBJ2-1	CASSYSSSGYNEQFF
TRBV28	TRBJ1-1	CASSLYPGTGGWGTEAFF
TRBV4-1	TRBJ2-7	CASSQQGPGLAGADEQYF
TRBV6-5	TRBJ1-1	CASRTGTNTEAFF
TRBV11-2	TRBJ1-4	CASRLTSATNEKLFF
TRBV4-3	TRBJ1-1	CASSQDWQGVDEAFF
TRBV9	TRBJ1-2	CASSSRQEVKVNSSPNYGYTF
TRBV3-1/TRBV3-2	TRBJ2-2	CASSQAGQGIGELFF
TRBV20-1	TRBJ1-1	CSARYQGEAFF
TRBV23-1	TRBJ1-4	CASSQGGWSEKLFF
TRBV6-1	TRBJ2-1	CASSELATSLNEQFF
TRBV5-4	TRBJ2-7	CASSGQGIAPTYEQYF
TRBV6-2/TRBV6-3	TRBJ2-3	CASSSTPDSADTQYF
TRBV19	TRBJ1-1	CASTIGRMNTEAFF
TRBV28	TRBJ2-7	CASSLGLVGYEQYF
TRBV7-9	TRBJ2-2	CASSLGRAFTGELFF
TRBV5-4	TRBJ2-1	CASSFKFGNEQFF
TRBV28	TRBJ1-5	CASITGIGNQPQHF
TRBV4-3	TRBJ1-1	CASSQEAVAADNTEAFF
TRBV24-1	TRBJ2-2	CATSGRGRFNTGELFF
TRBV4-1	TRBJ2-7	CASSQYEGDQDEQYF
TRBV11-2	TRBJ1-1	CASSPNLYYTEAFF
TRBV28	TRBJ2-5	CASSPGLAVQETQYF
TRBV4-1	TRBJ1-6	CASSLGPANSPLHF
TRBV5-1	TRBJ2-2	CASSLSRGTGELFF
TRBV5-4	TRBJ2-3	CASRQTGTNTDTQYF
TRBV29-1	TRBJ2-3	CSVVGGEGGQYF
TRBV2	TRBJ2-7	CASRGPRAGAISYEQYF
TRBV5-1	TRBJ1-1	CASSADRPNTEAFF
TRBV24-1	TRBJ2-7	CATAADSFPYEQYF
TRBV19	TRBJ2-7	CASSSDWATYEQYF